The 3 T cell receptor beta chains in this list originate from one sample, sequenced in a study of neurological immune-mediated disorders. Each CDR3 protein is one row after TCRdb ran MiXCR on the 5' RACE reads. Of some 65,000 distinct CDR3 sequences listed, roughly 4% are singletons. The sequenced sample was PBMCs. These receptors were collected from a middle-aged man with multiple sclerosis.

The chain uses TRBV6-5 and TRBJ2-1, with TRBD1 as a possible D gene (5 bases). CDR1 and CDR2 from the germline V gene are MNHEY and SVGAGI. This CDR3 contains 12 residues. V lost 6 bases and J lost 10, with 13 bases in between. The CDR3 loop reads CASRPLAGEQFF. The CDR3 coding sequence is TGTGCCAGCAGACCATTAGCAGGGGAGCAGTTCTTC.

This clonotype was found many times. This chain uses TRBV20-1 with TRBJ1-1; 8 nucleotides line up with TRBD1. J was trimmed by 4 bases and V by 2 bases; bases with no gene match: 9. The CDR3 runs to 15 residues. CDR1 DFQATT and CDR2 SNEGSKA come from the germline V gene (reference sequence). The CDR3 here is CSARKTRGLGTEAFF. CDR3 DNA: TGCAGTGCTAGAAAGACCAGGGGGCTCGGCACTGAAGCTTTCTTT.

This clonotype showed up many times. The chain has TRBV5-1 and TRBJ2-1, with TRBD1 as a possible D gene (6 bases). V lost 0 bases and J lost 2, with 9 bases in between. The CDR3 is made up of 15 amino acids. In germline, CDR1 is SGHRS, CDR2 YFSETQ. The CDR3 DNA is TGCGCCAGCAGCTTGGAGGGACAACCCTACAATGAGCAGTTCTTC. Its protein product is CASSLEGQPYNEQFF.